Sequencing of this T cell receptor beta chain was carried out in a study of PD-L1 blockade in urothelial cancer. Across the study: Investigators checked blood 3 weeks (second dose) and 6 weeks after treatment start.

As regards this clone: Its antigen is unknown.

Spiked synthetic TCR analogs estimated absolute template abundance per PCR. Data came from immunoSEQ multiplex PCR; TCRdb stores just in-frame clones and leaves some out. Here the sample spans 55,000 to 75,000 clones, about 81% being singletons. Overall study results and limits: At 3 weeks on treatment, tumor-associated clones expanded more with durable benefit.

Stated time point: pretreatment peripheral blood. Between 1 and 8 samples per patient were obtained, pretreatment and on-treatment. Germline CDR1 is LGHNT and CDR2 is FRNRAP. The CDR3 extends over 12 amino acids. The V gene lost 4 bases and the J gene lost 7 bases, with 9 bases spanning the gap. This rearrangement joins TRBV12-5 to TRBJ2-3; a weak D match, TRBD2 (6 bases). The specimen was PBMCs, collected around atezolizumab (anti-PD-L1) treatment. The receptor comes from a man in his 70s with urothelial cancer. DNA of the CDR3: TGTGCTAGTGGTTCCGGACTACATACGCAGTATTTT. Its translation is CASGSGLHTQYF.